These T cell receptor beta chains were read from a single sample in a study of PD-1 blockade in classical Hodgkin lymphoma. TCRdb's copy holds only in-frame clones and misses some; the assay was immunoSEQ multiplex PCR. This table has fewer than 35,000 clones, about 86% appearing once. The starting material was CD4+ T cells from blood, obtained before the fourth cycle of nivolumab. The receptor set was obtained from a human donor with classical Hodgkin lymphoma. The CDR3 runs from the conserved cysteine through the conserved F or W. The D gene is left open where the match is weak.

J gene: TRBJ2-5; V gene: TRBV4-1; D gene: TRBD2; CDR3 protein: CASSLKLLAGEKQTQYF; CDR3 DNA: TGCGCCAGCAGCCTTAAACTTCTAGCGGGGGAGAAACAGACCCAGTACTTC
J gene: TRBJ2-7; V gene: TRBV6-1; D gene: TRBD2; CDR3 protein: CASSEASGTSGRSHF; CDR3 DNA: TGTGCCAGCAGTGAAGCTTCCGGGACTAGCGGGAGGTCCCACTTC
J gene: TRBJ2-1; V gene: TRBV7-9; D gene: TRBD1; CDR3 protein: CASSLRQGHEQFF; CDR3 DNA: TGTGCCAGCAGCTTGAGACAGGGCCATGAGCAGTTCTTC
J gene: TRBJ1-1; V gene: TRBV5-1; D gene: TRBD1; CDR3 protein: CASSLGGAGATEAFF; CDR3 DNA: TGCGCCAGCAGCTTAGGGGGCGCGGGGGCCACTGAAGCTTTCTTT
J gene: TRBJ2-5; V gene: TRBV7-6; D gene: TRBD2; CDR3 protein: CASRDLAGLPTQYF; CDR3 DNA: TGTGCCAGCAGAGACCTAGCGGGGCTACCGACCCAGTACTTC
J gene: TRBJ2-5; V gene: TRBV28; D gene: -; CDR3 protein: CASSLGRVETQYF; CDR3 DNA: TGTGCCAGCAGTTTAGGCAGGGTTGAGACCCAGTACTTC
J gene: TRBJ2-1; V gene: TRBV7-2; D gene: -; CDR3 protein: CASSLVWSSLYNEQFF; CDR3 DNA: TGTGCCAGCAGCTTAGTGTGGTCTAGCCTCTACAATGAGCAGTTCTTC
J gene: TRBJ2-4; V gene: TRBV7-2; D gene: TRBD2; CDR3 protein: CASSLNGLAGGTKNIQYF; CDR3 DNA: TGTGCCAGCAGCTTAAATGGACTAGCGGGGGGGACCAAAAACATTCAGTACTTC
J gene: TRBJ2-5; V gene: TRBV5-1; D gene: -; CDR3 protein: CASSLELPRETQYF; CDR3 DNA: TGCGCCAGCAGCTTGGAACTGCCTCGAGAGACCCAGTACTTC
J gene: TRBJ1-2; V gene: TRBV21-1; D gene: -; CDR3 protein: CASSTTPHRRGYTF; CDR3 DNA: TGTGCCAGCAGCACTACTCCACATCGACGTGGCTACACCTTC
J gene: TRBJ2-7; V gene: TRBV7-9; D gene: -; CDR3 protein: CASSLGTHPQGEQYF; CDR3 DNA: TGTGCCAGCAGCTTAGGGACGCACCCCCAAGGCGAGCAGTACTTC